This T cell receptor (beta chain) was captured in a study of blood T cell repertoires in COVID-19. Using immunoSEQ multiplex PCR, the repertoire was profiled, and TCRdb retains in-frame clones only, with some absent. The sample has under 200,000 clones, 65% to 85% seen once. Germline CDR1 SEHNR, CDR2 FQNEAQ (reference sequence). The V and J ends lost 5 bases and 4 bases, in that order; junction bases with no gene match: 2. CDR3 length equals 13 residues. Recovered status applied to Cohort 3 donors who had two consecutive negative PCRs. It also applied to those with clearance or with symptom resolution.

The rearrangement links TRBV7-9 to TRBJ1-1; 9 nucleotides match TRBD1. The sequence came from an older woman who had recovered from COVID-19. Sequencing was carried out using PBMCs or T cells enriched from blood (not recorded which). Written as DNA, the CDR3 is TGTGCCAGCAGCACAGGGGGCGGCACTGAAGCTTTCTTT. It encodes CASSTGGGTEAFF.